This entry lists 4 T cell receptor beta chains sequenced from one sample in a study of control samples from healthy donors and cancer patients. The protocol was immunoSEQ multiplex PCR, while the TCRdb copy is restricted to in-frame clones and leaves out a portion. The sample comprises fewer than 120,000 clones, around nine tenths of which are singletons, and less than 4% rests with the top ten. The sample consisted of PBMCs. The receptor source for this set is a woman aged 55-69 years with lung cancer.

The chain links TRBV27 to TRBJ1-1, with unresolved D. Germline V CDR1 and CDR2: MNHEY, SMNVEV (reference sequence). This CDR3 has 14 amino acids. Trimming took off 0 bases at V and 1 base at J, with 6 bases between the two ends. This CDR3 reads CASSLSQGNTEAFF. The CDR3 nucleotides read TGTGCCAGCAGTTTATCGCAAGGGAACACTGAAGCTTTCTTT.

The V gene is TRBV29-1, the J gene TRBJ1-2; 9 positions match TRBD1. This CDR3 is built from 13 residues. V lost 6 bases, J lost 0 bases, and 2 bases stayed unmatched. In germline, CDR1 is SQVTM, CDR2 ANQGSEA. CDR3 DNA sequence: TGCAGCGTGGACAGGGGTTCTAACTATGGCTACACCTTC. Residues: CSVDRGSNYGYTF. The whole variable domain, remainder taken from reference TRBV29-1 and TRBJ1-2, is SAVISQKPSRDICQRGTSLTIQCQVDSQVTMMFWYRQQPGQSLTLIATANQGSEATYESGFVIDKFPISRPNLTFSTLTVSNMSPEDSSIYLCSVDRGSNYGYTFGSGTRLTVV.

The J gene is TRBJ2-7, the V gene TRBV9; 9 bases fit TRBD1. The CDR3 has 16 residues. Per the germline V gene, CDR1 is SGDLS and CDR2 is YYNGEE. After removal of 2 bases from V and 4 bases from J, the junction contained 10 bases not matched to a gene. The chain's CDR3 is CASSVGSGQGIYEQYF. As DNA, the CDR3 is TGTGCCAGCAGCGTGGGTTCGGGACAGGGAATTTACGAGCAGTACTTC.

The chain joins TRBV18 to TRBJ2-5; D call uncertain. The CDR3 runs 13 residues. Germline lookup yields CDR1 KGHSH and CDR2 LQKENI. V was pared by 0 bases and J by 4 bases, with 6 bases between. CDR3 amino acids: CASSPPPGETQYF. The CDR3 DNA follows: TGTGCCAGCTCACCACCGCCGGGAGAGACCCAGTACTTC.